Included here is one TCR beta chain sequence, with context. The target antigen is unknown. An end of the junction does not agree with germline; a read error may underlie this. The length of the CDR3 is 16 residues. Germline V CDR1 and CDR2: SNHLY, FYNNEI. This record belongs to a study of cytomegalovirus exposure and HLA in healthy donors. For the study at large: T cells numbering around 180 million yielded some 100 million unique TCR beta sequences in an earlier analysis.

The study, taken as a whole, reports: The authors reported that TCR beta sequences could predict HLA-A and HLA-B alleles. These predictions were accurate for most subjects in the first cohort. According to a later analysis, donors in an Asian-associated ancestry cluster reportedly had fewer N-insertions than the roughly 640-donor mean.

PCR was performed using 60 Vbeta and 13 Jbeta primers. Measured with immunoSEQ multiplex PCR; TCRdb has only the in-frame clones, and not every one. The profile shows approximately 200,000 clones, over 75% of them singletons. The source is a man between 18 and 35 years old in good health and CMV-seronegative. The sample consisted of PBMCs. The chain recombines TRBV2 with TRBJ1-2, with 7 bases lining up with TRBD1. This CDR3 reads CAGSDPSGTENYGYTF. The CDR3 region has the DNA TGTGCCGGCAGTGACCCGTCCGGGACAGAGAACTATGGCTACACCTTC.